A selection of T cell receptor beta chains follows, all from one sample in a study of control samples from healthy donors and cancer patients. The repertoire was sequenced with immunoSEQ multiplex PCR; TCRdb's copy has only in-frame clones and lacks some. The sample comprises 150,000 to 200,000 clones, 85% to 90% of which are singletons, and about 1.4% rests with the top ten. The source material was blood. The origin of the receptors is a woman aged 45 to 65 in good health. CDR3s leave out the opening cysteine and the closing phenylalanine or tryptophan. The size entry is marked missing in some rows and otherwise reads once, few, many or a size class.

length	V	size	J	CDR3
12	TRBV27	.	TRBJ1-5	ASSLSGLNQPQH
13	TRBV27	few	TRBJ2-3	ASRVGTARGGTQY
13	TRBV6-5	once	TRBJ1-6	ASRADEPYNSPLH
14	TRBV3-1/TRBV3-2	.	TRBJ2-1	ASSRLLAGGANEQF
13	TRBV19	.	TRBJ1-2	ASSFTDRGLYGYT
12	TRBV5-1	.	TRBJ1-3	ASSLQGSGNTIY
14	TRBV27	.	TRBJ2-7	ASSSLRDTISYEQY
11	TRBV7-3	.	TRBJ2-1	ASSQRDYNEQF
13	TRBV4-2	few	TRBJ1-5	ASSQDGGVGGPQH
12	TRBV30	.	TRBJ1-5	AWSARNSNQPQH
13	TRBV5-1	few	TRBJ2-3	ASSFIGGETDTQY
9	TRBV6-2/TRBV6-3	.	TRBJ2-7	ASSYNVEQY
12	TRBV19	.	TRBJ2-1	ASSTGQTYNEQF
10	TRBV6-5	.	TRBJ1-2	ASSETGGGYT
12	TRBV5-1	.	TRBJ1-4	ASRSGKEGEKLF
12	TRBV28	.	TRBJ1-2	ASSPGGGNYGYT
13	TRBV4-1	once	TRBJ1-6	ASSLSQAVHSPLH
9	TRBV6-6	.	TRBJ1-1	ASSLDTEAF
14	TRBV7-2	.	TRBJ1-2	ASSLGIDPFNYGYT
13	TRBV5-6	.	TRBJ1-6	ASSRVGPRGSPLH
12	TRBV7-9	.	TRBJ2-5	ASSPRGGRETQY
16	TRBV28	.	TRBJ2-5	ASSSSGTSGGYQETQY
11	TRBV7-2	.	TRBJ2-1	ASTQKDRGEQF
12	TRBV3-1/TRBV3-2	.	TRBJ1-1	ASSVHRGVGEAF
13	TRBV10-3	.	TRBJ1-1	AIRLQGAGNTEAF
14	TRBV27	.	TRBJ1-1	ASSLFFGVDITEAF
17	TRBV12-5	.	TRBJ1-6	ASGLTRDPRPSYNSPLH
13	TRBV5-1	.	TRBJ1-4	ASSLSWGVNEKLF
13	TRBV4-3	.	TRBJ2-1	ASSRTGTAYNEQF
13	TRBV4-2	few	TRBJ2-7	ASSQDPSNSYEQY
11	TRBV23-1	.	TRBJ2-5	ASPSGHQETQY
13	TRBV25-1	.	TRBJ2-7	ASSQTGIPFYEQY
11	TRBV7-7	.	TRBJ2-1	ASSLSGGNEQF
15	TRBV30	.	TRBJ1-4	AWSDRRTGGGWEKLF
13	TRBV4-2	.	TRBJ2-1	ASSQGTSVYNEQF
14	TRBV24-1	.	TRBJ2-1	ATSDLPGRRPGEQF
15	TRBV15	.	TRBJ2-1	ATSTDPRTSGRNEQF
11	TRBV4-3	once	TRBJ1-1	ASSRQGGTEAF
11	TRBV6-5	once	TRBJ1-2	ASTEGAYYGYT
10	TRBV28	.	TRBJ1-5	ASSFGRQPQH
11	TRBV12-3/TRBV12-4	.	TRBJ1-2	ASSSRGNYGYT
14	TRBV9	.	TRBJ2-3	ASSVGATGVADTQY
14	TRBV7-7	.	TRBJ2-1	ASSRGTSGGYNEQF
12	TRBV30	.	TRBJ1-1	ASVDRGRTTEAF
11	TRBV6-1	few	TRBJ1-5	ASSEPGHQPQH
13	TRBV2	.	TRBJ1-6	ASSERTVYNSPLH
12	TRBV6-2/TRBV6-3	few	TRBJ1-2	ASSYPGQDYGYT
10	TRBV7-8	.	TRBJ1-1	ASSFVGTEAF
12	TRBV5-1	.	TRBJ1-5	ASSLTGSEQPQH
10	TRBV19	.	TRBJ2-7	ASSITGNEQY
11	TRBV28	.	TRBJ2-1	ASSPGGYNEQF
13	TRBV7-9	.	TRBJ1-5	ASSLSGGDNQPQH
14	TRBV19	.	TRBJ1-2	ASSTYRQGFDYGYT
12	TRBV5-1	.	TRBJ1-6	ASSDGQVNSPLH
13	TRBV7-2	.	TRBJ2-7	ASSLERGGIAEQY
13	TRBV21-1	.	TRBJ2-4	ASSKAGSAKNIQY
13	TRBV30	.	TRBJ2-5	AWSAYSVMRETQY